These 27 T cell receptor beta chains originate from one sample sequenced in a study of blood T cell repertoires in COVID-19. Generated by immunoSEQ multiplex PCR, the TCRdb table keeps only in-frame clones and is missing some. The table lists roughly 59,000 clones, approximately 79% of them singletons. Input material: peripheral blood. The origin of the receptors is a human donor in a cohort sampled during active COVID-19.

The sample holds one count of this clone. The rearrangement uses TRBV6-1 and TRBJ2-5; D gene uncertain. This CDR3 is 16 amino acids long. The ends were cut back, 2 bases at V and 3 bases at J, with 16 bases in the middle. Germline-derived CDR1 and CDR2 are MNHNS and SASEGT. The CDR3 sequence is CASSERVPESKETQYF. Written as DNA, the CDR3 is TGTGCCAGCAGTGAACGGGTCCCGGAGTCTAAAGAGACCCAGTACTTC.

V and J are TRBV6-5 and TRBJ2-7, with D possibly TRBD2 on 5 matching bases. This CDR3 is 15 amino acids long. In germline, CDR1 is MNHEY, CDR2 SVGAGI. V dropped 6 bases and J dropped 3 bases, with 18 bases sitting between them. The CDR3 spells CASSPSLALLYEQYF. The DNA of the CDR3 is TGTGCCAGCAGCCCGTCGCTAGCCCTCCTCTACGAGCAGTACTTC.

The CDR3: CASSEGPARQGRGNTIYF. The CDR3, as DNA: TGTGCCAGCAGTGAAGGACCCGCCCGACAGGGAAGAGGAAACACCATATATTTT. The chain links TRBV6-1 to TRBJ1-3, with 7 bases matching TRBD1. This CDR3 region has 18 residues. Looked up from germline, CDR1 is MNHNS and CDR2 is SASEGT. Trimming removed 1 base from V and 4 bases from J; junction bases left unmatched: 13.

This sequence joins TRBV20-1 and TRBJ1-5; unclear D gene. Germline assignment: CDR1 DFQATT and CDR2 SNEGSKA (reference sequence). V gave up 3 bases and J gave up 6 bases, with 21 bases separating them. This CDR3 is built from 16 residues. CDR3 amino acids: CSASPVGREGSQPQHF. DNA of the CDR3: TGCAGTGCTAGTCCGGTGGGGAGGGAAGGGAGTCAGCCCCAGCATTTT.

V and J are TRBV9 and TRBJ1-4; 8 bases map to TRBD1. The CDR3 runs 16 residues. Germline trimming cut 4 bases from V and 8 bases from J; bases unmatched to any gene: 13. CDR1 and CDR2 from the germline V gene are SGDLS and YYNGEE. The CDR3 bases are TGTGCCAGCAGCCGGACAGGGAATGGGGAAAGGGAAAAACTGTTTTTT. Translating it yields CASSRTGNGEREKLFF.

This clone is medium-sized (0.01 to 0.1%) in the sample. CDR3 nucleotide sequence: TGTGCCAGCAGCCCTACAGGTTCTGGCACAGATACGCAGTATTTT. It translates to CASSPTGSGTDTQYF. V gene TRBV6-2 or TRBV6-3 combines with J gene TRBJ2-3; possible D gene TRBD1, 5 bases. Looked up from germline, CDR1 is MNHEY and CDR2 is SVGEGT. The CDR3 spans 15 residues. The germline V and J ends were trimmed by 6 bases and 1 base, with 14 bases remaining between them.

The V gene is TRBV7-3, the J gene TRBJ2-1, with 9 bases that match TRBD2. The junction had 4 bases not matched to a gene; V was cut back by 4 bases and J by 6 bases. This CDR3 contains 14 residues. From germline, CDR1 is SGHTA and CDR2 FQGTGA. CDR3 protein: CASSSPGLANEQFF. In nucleotides, the CDR3 is TGTGCCAGCAGCTCCCCGGGACTAGCCAATGAGCAGTTCTTC.

The chain couples TRBV28 to TRBJ2-7; 7 positions match TRBD1. CDR1 and CDR2 (germline): MDHEN, SYDVKM. V lost 3 bases and J lost 3; bases outside the gene matches: 8. The CDR3 covers 15 residues. The DNA for the CDR3 is TGTGCCAGCAGTTTTGGCAGGGGGATAGGCTACGAGCAGTACTTC. Translation: CASSFGRGIGYEQYF. The variable domain in full, completed from reference TRBV28 and TRBJ2-7, reads DVKVTQSSRYLVKRTGEKVFLECVQDMDHENMFWYRQDPGLGLRLIYFSYDVKMKEKGDIPEGYSVSREKKERFSLILESASTNQTSMYLCASSFGRGIGYEQYFGPGTRLTVT.

The chain joins TRBV30 to TRBJ2-7; no firm D call. With 7 bases removed from V and 3 bases from J, the gap between germline ends came to 13 bases. The length of the CDR3 is 12 residues. Germline V gene sequence: CDR1 GTSNPN, CDR2 SVGIG (reference sequence). The CDR3 DNA reads TGTGCCTTTAGACTGGAGAGCTACGAGCAGTACTTC. As protein: CAFRLESYEQYF.

V gene TRBV27 combines with J gene TRBJ2-2; tentative D call: TRBD2 (6 bases). This CDR3 has 15 residues. CDR1 and CDR2 from the germline V gene are MNHEY and SMNVEV (reference sequence). V gave up 6 bases and J gave up 4 bases, with 15 bases separating them. The chain's CDR3 is CASRAGTRVTGELFF. The CDR3 DNA is TGTGCCAGCAGGGCAGGGACTCGCGTCACCGGGGAGCTGTTTTTT.

CDR3 amino acids: CASSRGGTYNSPLHF. The CDR3 nucleotides read TGTGCCAGCAGCCGTGGAGGGACCTATAATTCACCCCTCCACTTT. This sequence joins TRBV7-2 and TRBJ1-6; no firm D call. Germline assignment: CDR1 SGHTA and CDR2 FQGNSA. V was clipped by 5 bases and J by 2 bases, with 10 bases between them. The CDR3 has 15 residues.

Only a few counts were recorded for this clone. V is TRBV5-5 and J is TRBJ2-5; 11 bases match TRBD2. This CDR3 has 16 residues. Germline assignment: CDR1 SGHKS and CDR2 YYEKEE (reference sequence). J lost 2 bases, V lost 5 bases, and 8 bases had no gene match. The chain's CDR3 is CASSSPGLAVQETQYF. The CDR3 DNA is TGTGCCAGCAGTTCGCCGGGACTAGCGGTACAAGAGACCCAGTACTTC. The full variable domain, with the rest looked up from reference TRBV5-5 and TRBJ2-5, is DAGVTQSPTHLIKTRGQQVTLRCSPISGHKSVSWYQQVLGQGPQFIFQYYEKEERGRGNFPDRFSARQFPNYSSELNVNALLLGDSALYLCASSSPGLAVQETQYFGPGTRLLVL.

The V and J genes are TRBV6-4 and TRBJ2-1; 7 nucleotides match TRBD2. Trimming took 2 bases from V and 4 from J; bases not matched to a gene: 8. CDR1 and CDR2 from the germline V gene are MRHNA and SNTAGT. The CDR3 is 16 residues long. The CDR3 coding sequence is TGTGCCAGCAGTGACCGGGCTAGCGGACCATACAATGAGCAGTTCTTC. Protein sequence: CASSDRASGPYNEQFF.

The chain has TRBV5-1 and TRBJ2-1; maybe TRBD2 (7 bases). CDR1 and CDR2 from the germline V gene are SGHRS and YFSETQ. V was trimmed by 8 bases and J by 5 bases, leaving 20 bases between them. The length of the CDR3 is 15 residues. CDR3 region: CASTEGGGPNNEQFF. The CDR3 DNA is TGCGCCAGTACAGAGGGGGGAGGGCCCAACAATGAGCAGTTCTTC. The full variable domain, in which reference TRBV5-1 and TRBJ2-1 provide the parts outside the CDR3, is KAGVTQTPRYLIKTRGQQVTLSCSPISGHRSVSWYQQTPGQGLQFLFEYFSETQRNKGNFPGRFSGRQFSNSRSEMNVSTLELGDSALYLCASTEGGGPNNEQFFGPGTRLTVL.

The V call is TRBV6-2 or TRBV6-3, the J call TRBJ1-4; 7 bases are shared with TRBD1. CDR3 length: 14 amino acids. The V segment lost 6 bases and the J segment 4 bases; nucleotides outside the gene matches: 5. Germline CDR1 is MNHEY and CDR2 is SVGEGT. The chain's CDR3 is CASSPTGFNEKLFF. The CDR3 DNA sequence: TGTGCCAGCAGCCCGACAGGGTTTAATGAAAAACTGTTTTTT.

The CDR3 loop is CAWSVLWDRVPGANVLTF. The CDR3, as DNA: TGTGCCTGGAGTGTACTTTGGGACAGGGTACCCGGGGCCAACGTCCTGACTTTC. The V call is TRBV30, the J call TRBJ2-6; 9 positions agree with TRBD1. Germline V gives CDR1 GTSNPN, CDR2 SVGIG (reference sequence). The V and J ends lost 0 bases and 4 bases, in that order; junction bases with no gene match: 10. The CDR3 length is 18 residues. The complete variable domain, with remaining parts taken from reference TRBV30 and TRBJ2-6, reads SQTIHQWPATLVQPVGSPLSLECTVEGTSNPNLYWYRQAAGRGLQLLFYSVGIGQISSEVPQNLSASRPQDRQFILSSKKLLLSDSGFYLCAWSVLWDRVPGANVLTFGAGSRLTVL.

The chain has TRBV6-6 and TRBJ1-5; weak D call: TRBD1 (6 bases). This CDR3 comprises 14 residues. The V gene's germline CDR1 is MNHNY and CDR2 SVGAGI (reference sequence). The V gene lost 2 bases and the J gene lost 1 base, with 6 bases spanning the gap. The CDR3 sequence: CASSYRGSNQPQHF. CDR3 coding DNA: TGTGCCAGCAGTTACAGGGGGAGCAATCAGCCCCAGCATTTT.

The chain links TRBV19 to TRBJ1-5; tentatively, D is TRBD1 (5 bases). Germline V CDR1 and CDR2: LNHDA, SQIVND (reference sequence). The CDR3 sequence is 16 residues long. The ends were cut back, 10 bases at V and 0 bases at J, with 19 bases in the middle. The CDR3, as DNA: TGTGCCACCAGTATCGGGGGACCGGGTAGCAATCAGCCCCAGCATTTT. Residues: CATSIGGPGSNQPQHF.

This chain uses TRBV25-1 with TRBJ1-4; perhaps TRBD1 as D (5 bases). Trimming removed 2 bases from V and 0 bases from J, with 10 bases in between. The length of the CDR3 is 16 residues. CDR1 MGHDK and CDR2 SYGVNS come from the germline V gene. The CDR3, as DNA: TGTGCCAGCAGTGAAACCAGGGACTCAACTAATGAAAAACTGTTTTTT. It is translated as CASSETRDSTNEKLFF. The variable domain in full, with the rest retrieved from reference TRBV25-1 and TRBJ1-4, is EADIYQTPRYLVIGTGKKITLECSQTMGHDKMYWYQQDPGMELHLIHYSYGVNSTEKGDLSSESTVSRIRTEHFPLTLESARPSHTSQYLCASSETRDSTNEKLFFGSGTQLSVL.

The chain is built from TRBV5-4 and TRBJ2-2; 7 bases map to TRBD1. With 1 base clipped from V and 4 bases from J, the junction kept 4 bases outside the gene matches. Looked up from germline, CDR1 is SGHNT and CDR2 is YYREEE (reference sequence). The CDR3 has 15 residues. CDR3: CASSLPTGSTGELFF. DNA for the CDR3: TGTGCCAGCAGCTTGCCGACAGGGAGCACCGGGGAGCTGTTTTTT.

On this clone: This CDR3 is also generated by other DNA sequences in the sample. The rearrangement links TRBV6-2 or TRBV6-3 to TRBJ2-6, with a weak D call TRBD1 (6 bases). Trimming cost V 5 bases and J 0 bases, with 8 bases left between them. This CDR3 contains 15 residues. The V gene's germline CDR1 is MNHEY and CDR2 SVGEGT. The CDR3, as DNA: TGTGCCAGCAGTCTGACAGGCTCTGGGGCCAACGTCCTGACTTTC. Protein product: CASSLTGSGANVLTF.

This clone has a handful of counts. This chain uses TRBV24-1 with TRBJ2-3; 7 nucleotides align to TRBD2. Losses at the gene ends were 8 bases for V and 4 bases for J; bases not matched to a gene: 5. Per the germline V gene, CDR1 is KGHDR and CDR2 is SFDVKD. This CDR3 spans 13 amino acids. The CDR3 is CATTAAGADTQYF. The CDR3 DNA reads as TGTGCCACCACAGCTGCGGGGGCAGATACGCAGTATTTT.

This rearrangement joins TRBV15 to TRBJ2-7; perhaps TRBD1 as D (6 bases). Germline V gene data show CDR1 as LNHNV and CDR2 as YYDKDF (reference sequence). Trimming stripped 2 bases from V and 6 bases from J, with 17 bases between. The CDR3 runs 15 residues. DNA for the CDR3: TGTGCCACCAGCAGACCGCCGGGACAAGCGATCGAGCAGTACTTC. It is translated as CATSRPPGQAIEQYF.

The chain joins TRBV24-1 to TRBJ2-1; TRBD2 aligns across 13 bases. The CDR3 spans 18 residues. The trim removed 2 bases at V and 9 bases at J, leaving 12 bases unmatched. The germline V gene encodes CDR1 KGHDR and CDR2 SFDVKD. The CDR3 spells CATSDSRTSGSLWGEQFF. In DNA, the CDR3 is TGTGCCACCAGTGATTCTCGGACTAGCGGGAGCCTCTGGGGTGAGCAGTTCTTC.

The V and J genes are TRBV5-1 and TRBJ2-5; TRBD1 aligns across 8 bases. Germline CDR1 is SGHRS and CDR2 is YFSETQ. The V gene end was trimmed by 0 bases and the J gene end by 1 base; junction bases not matched to a gene: 2. The CDR3 has 15 residues. CDR3 in amino acids: CASSLDDRGQETQYF. The CDR3 region has the DNA TGCGCCAGCAGCTTGGATGACAGGGGCCAAGAGACCCAGTACTTC.

This chain's CDR3 is CASPTGGANYGYTF. In DNA form, the CDR3 reads TGTGCCAGCCCTACAGGGGGCGCTAACTATGGCTACACCTTC. The V call is TRBV21-1, the J call TRBJ1-2; TRBD1 was called by the table and not checked on the DNA. TRBV21-1 is a documented pseudogene. The CDR3 extends over 14 amino acids.

This clone occurred a few times. This CDR3 reads CASSLAGQGNGELFF. Here the CDR3 DNA reads TGTGCCAGCAGTTTAGCGGGACAGGGGAACGGGGAGCTGTTTTTT. This chain uses TRBV28 with TRBJ2-2; 10 bases agree with TRBD1. The CDR3 length is 15 residues. Germline V lookup: CDR1 MDHEN, CDR2 SYDVKM. The V and J ends lost 2 bases and 7 bases, in that order; junction bases with no gene match: 4.